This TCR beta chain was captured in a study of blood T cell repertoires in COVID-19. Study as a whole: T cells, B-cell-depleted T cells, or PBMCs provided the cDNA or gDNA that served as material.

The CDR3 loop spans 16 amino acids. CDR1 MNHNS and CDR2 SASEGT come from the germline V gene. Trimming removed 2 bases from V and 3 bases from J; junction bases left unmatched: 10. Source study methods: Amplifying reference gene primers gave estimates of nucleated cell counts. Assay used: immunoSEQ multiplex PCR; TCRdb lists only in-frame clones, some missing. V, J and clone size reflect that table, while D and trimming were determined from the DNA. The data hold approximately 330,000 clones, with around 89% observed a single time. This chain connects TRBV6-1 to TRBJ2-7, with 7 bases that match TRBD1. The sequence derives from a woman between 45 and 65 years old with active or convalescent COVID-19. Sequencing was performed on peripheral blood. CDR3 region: CASSELETGWFYEQYF. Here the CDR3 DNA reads TGTGCCAGCAGTGAATTGGAGACAGGGTGGTTCTACGAGCAGTACTTC.